The sequence of this T cell receptor beta chain was determined in a study of post-analysis software for immune sequencing data. General study findings and limits: Patients carried roughly 5 TRBV segments more frequently than controls did, and TRBV5-6, TRBV5-1 and TRBV20-1 were among them.

Included in the TCR beta cDNA libraries were unique molecular identifiers. TCRdb passed the PCR reads through MiXCR, listing each CDR3 protein once. This sample carries approximately 630,000 distinct CDR3 sequences, more than 50% of them seen once, and the ten largest clones take approximately 11%. The V gene lost 2 bases and the J gene lost 3 bases, with 13 bases spanning the gap. This CDR3 is 15 amino acids long. From germline, CDR1 is MNHEY and CDR2 SVGAGI. As regards this clonotype: The antigen is undetermined.

The receptor comes from a girl aged 2 to 9 with multiple sclerosis. The chain is built from TRBV6-5 and TRBJ1-2; D uncertain. The sequenced sample consisted of blood. The CDR3 reads CASSYGIVSDYGYTF. CDR3 bases: TGTGCCAGCAGTTACGGGATCGTTAGTGACTATGGCTACACCTTC.